In its sample, the clone carrying this T cell receptor (beta chain) is medium-sized (0.01 to 0.1%). What it recognizes is unknown. One end of the junction varies from germline; a read error may be responsible. This sample was included in a study of CD8 T cells in ankylosing spondylitis. Notes on the study in general: Certain motif variants had earlier been reported in reactive arthritis synovial fluid and blood.

Germline assignment: CDR1 MNHNY and CDR2 SVGAGI (reference sequence). The CDR3 spans 10 residues. Using its own MiXCR run on the 5' RACE reads, TCRdb lists one record per CDR3 protein. The sample holds over 30,000 distinct CDR3 sequences, roughly an eighth seen once. This TCR derives from a male donor with ankylosing spondylitis. The chain is built from TRBV6-6 and TRBJ2-5; TRBD1 might be the D (6 bases). Sequences were obtained from synovial fluid, either unsorted or a sorted T cell fraction (not recorded which). The DNA of the CDR3 is TGTGCCAGCAGTTACGGGACACTCGTCTTC. This codes for CASSYGTLVF.